This TCR beta chain was observed in a study of regulatory T cells in long-lasting Graves disease. Documented time point: newly diagnosed GD, antithyroid drugs for less than 3 months. Preparation of the TCR library used RNA extracted from PBMCs. The peripheral blood volume drawn was about 10 milliliters, and it was collected into EDTA tubes. The table lists this clonotype with a few counts. TCR beta libraries were built with iRepertoire HTBI primers and Arm-PCR of CDR3 regions. Per the study methods: The identification of approximately 62 TRBV and approximately 15 TRBJ segments was made across samples. TCRdb passed the multiplex PCR reads through MiXCR, listing each CDR3 protein once. The authors' filters were not applied to this entry. In the table there are about 560,000 distinct CDR3 sequences, 15% to 20% of which are singletons. V was shortened by 2 bases and J by 8 bases, with 6 bases between the two germline ends. The germline V gene has CDR1 MNHEY and CDR2 SVGAGI. The CDR3 loop spans 11 amino acids.

The same specimen was also included in a second study, on T cells in Graves' hyperthyroidism and ophthalmopathy. From that paper: The blood repertoire included most of the expanded thyroid clonotypes above 0.001.

This TCR derives from a man between 18 and 29 years old with Graves disease. Sequenced here: peripheral blood mononuclear cells (PBMCs), sampled at new diagnosis, from a patient treated with antithyroid drugs. The gene calls are TRBV6-5 and TRBJ1-2; a weak D match, TRBD1 (5 bases). The CDR3: CASSYRGGYTF. Here the CDR3 DNA reads TGTGCCAGCAGTTACAGGGGCGGCTACACCTTC.